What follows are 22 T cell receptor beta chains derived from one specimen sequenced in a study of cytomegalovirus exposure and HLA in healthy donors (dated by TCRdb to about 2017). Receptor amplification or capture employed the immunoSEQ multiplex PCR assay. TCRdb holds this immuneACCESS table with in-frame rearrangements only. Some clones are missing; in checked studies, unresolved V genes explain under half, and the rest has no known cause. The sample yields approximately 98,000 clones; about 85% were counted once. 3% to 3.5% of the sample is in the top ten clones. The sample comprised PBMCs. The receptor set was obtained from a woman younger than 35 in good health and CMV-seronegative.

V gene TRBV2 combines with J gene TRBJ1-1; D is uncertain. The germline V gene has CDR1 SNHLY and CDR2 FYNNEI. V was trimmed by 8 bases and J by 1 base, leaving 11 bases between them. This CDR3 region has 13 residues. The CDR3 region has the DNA TGTGCCAGCGAACGACAAGCGAACACTGAAGCTTTCTTT. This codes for CASERQANTEAFF.

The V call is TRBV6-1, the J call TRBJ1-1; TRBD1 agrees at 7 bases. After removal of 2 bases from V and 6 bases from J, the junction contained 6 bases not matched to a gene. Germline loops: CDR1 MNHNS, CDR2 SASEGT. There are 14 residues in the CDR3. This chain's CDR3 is CASSEWGTASEAFF. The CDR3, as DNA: TGTGCCAGCAGTGAATGGGGGACAGCCTCTGAAGCTTTCTTT.

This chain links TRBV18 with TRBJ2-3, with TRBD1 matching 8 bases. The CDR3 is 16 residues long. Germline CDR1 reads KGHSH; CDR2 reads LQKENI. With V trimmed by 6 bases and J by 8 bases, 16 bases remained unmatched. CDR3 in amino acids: CASSYLSETGVFTQYF. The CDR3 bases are TGTGCCAGCTCTTACTTGTCCGAGACAGGGGTTTTTACGCAGTATTTT.

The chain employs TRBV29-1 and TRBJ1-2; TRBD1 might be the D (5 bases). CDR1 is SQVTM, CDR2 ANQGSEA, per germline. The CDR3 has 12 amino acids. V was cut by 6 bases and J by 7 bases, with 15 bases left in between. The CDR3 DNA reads TGCAGCGTGGGGGACCCGGGGGGTGGCTACACCTTC. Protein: CSVGDPGGGYTF.

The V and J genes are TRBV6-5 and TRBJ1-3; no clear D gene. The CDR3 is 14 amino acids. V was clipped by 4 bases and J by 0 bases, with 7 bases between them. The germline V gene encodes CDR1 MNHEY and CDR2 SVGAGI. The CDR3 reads CASSSPVSGNTIYF. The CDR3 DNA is TGTGCCAGCAGTTCCCCCGTCTCTGGAAACACCATATATTTT.

CDR3 sequence (DNA): TGTGCCAGCAGCCAAATCGCTAGCGGGGGGTTAAACACAGATACGCAGTATTTT. It is translated as CASSQIASGGLNTDTQYF. The V and J genes are TRBV4-2 and TRBJ2-3, with 11 bases identical to TRBD2. Losses at the gene ends were 2 bases for V and 2 bases for J; bases not matched to a gene: 9. This CDR3 contains 18 residues. The germline V gene encodes CDR1 LGHNA and CDR2 YNFKEQ.

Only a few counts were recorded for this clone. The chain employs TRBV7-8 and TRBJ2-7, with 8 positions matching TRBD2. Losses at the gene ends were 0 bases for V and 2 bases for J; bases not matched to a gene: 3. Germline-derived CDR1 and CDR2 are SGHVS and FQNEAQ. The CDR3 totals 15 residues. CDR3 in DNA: TGTGCCAGCAGCTTAGCGGCCGGGGGGGCCTACGAGCAGTACTTC. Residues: CASSLAAGGAYEQYF.

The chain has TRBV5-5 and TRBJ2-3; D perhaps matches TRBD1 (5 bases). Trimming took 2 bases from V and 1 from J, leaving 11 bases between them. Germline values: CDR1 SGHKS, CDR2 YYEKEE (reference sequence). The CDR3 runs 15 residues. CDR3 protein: CASSFAGFGTDTQYF. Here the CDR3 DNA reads TGTGCCAGCAGCTTCGCAGGGTTTGGCACAGATACGCAGTATTTT. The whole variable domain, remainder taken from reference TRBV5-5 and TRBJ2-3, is DAGVTQSPTHLIKTRGQQVTLRCSPISGHKSVSWYQQVLGQGPQFIFQYYEKEERGRGNFPDRFSARQFPNYSSELNVNALLLGDSALYLCASSFAGFGTDTQYFGPGTRLTVL.

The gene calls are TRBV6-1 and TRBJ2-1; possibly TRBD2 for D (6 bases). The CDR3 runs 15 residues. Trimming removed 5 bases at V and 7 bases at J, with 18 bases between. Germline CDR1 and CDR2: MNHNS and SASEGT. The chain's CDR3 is CASSTTGGAANEQFF. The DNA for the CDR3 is TGTGCCAGCAGTACCACCGGAGGGGCGGCGAATGAGCAGTTCTTC.

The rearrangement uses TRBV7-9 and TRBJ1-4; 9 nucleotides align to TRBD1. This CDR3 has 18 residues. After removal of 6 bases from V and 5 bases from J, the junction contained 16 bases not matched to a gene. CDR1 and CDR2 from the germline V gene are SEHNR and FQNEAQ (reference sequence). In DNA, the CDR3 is TGTGCCAGCAGACACAGCCTTACGGGACAGGGATTAAATGAAAAACTGTTTTTT. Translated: CASRHSLTGQGLNEKLFF.

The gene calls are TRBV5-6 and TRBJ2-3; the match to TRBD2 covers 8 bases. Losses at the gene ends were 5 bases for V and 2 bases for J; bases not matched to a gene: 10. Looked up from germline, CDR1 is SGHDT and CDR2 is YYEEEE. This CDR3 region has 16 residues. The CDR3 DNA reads TGTGCCAGCAGTTTTTTCGGCGGGGGGCCCACAGATACGCAGTATTTT. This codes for CASSFFGGGPTDTQYF.

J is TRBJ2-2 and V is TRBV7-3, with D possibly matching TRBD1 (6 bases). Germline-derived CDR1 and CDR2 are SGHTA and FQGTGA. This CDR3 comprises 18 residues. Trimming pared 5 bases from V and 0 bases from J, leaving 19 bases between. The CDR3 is CASSALPGQDANTGELFF. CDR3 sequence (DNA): TGTGCCAGCAGCGCCCTCCCGGGACAAGACGCGAACACCGGGGAGCTGTTTTTT.

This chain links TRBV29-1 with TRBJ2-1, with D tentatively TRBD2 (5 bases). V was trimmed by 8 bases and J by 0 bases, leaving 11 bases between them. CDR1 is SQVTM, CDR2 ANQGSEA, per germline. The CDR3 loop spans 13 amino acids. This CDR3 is CSSGGSSYNEQFF. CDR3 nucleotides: TGCAGCTCGGGTGGGAGCTCCTACAATGAGCAGTTCTTC.

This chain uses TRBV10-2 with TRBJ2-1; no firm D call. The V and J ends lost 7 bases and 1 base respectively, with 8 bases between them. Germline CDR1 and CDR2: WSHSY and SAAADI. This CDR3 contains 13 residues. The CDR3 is CASTLYSYNEQFF. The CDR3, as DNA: TGCGCCAGCACCTTGTATTCCTACAATGAGCAGTTCTTC.

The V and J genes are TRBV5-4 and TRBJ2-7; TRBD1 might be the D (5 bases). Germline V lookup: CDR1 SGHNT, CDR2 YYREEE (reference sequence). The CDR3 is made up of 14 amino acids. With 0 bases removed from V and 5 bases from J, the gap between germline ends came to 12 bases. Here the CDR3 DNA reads TGTGCCAGCAGCTTGGACAGGCCTCTCCACGAGCAGTACTTC. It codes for CASSLDRPLHEQYF.

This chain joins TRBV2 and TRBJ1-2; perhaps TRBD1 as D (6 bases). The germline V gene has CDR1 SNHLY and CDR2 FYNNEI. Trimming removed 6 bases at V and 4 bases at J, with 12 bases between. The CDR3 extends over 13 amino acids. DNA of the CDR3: TGTGCCAGCAGGGACAGAATGTTCTATGGCTACACCTTC. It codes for CASRDRMFYGYTF.

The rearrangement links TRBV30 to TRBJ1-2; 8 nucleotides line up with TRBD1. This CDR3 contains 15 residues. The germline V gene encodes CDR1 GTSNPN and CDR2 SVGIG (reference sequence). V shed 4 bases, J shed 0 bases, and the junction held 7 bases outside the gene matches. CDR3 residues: CAWTGGAISNYGYTF. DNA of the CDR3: TGTGCCTGGACAGGGGGCGCGATATCTAACTATGGCTACACCTTC.

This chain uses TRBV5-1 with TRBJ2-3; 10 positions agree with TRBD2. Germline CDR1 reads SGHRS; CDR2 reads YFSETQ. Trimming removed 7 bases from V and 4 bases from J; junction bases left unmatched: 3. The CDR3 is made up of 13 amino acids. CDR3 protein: CASASGGPDTQYF. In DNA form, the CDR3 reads TGCGCCAGCGCTAGCGGGGGCCCAGATACGCAGTATTTT.

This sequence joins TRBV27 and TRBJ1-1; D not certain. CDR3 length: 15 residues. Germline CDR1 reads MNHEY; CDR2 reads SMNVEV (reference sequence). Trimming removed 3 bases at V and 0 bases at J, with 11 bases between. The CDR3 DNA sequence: TGTGCCAGCAGTTTTTCCTGGCAGATGAACACTGAAGCTTTCTTT. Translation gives CASSFSWQMNTEAFF.

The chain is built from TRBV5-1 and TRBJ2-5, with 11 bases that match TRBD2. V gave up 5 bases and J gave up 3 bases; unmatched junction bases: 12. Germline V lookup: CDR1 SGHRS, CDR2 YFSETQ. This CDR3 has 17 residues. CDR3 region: CASSELAGAVGEETQYF. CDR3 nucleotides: TGCGCCAGCAGTGAACTAGCGGGGGCCGTGGGAGAAGAGACCCAGTACTTC.

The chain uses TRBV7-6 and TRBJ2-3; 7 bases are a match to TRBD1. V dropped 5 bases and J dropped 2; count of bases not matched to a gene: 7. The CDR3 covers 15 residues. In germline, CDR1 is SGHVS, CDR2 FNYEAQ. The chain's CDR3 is CASSPFQGDTDTQYF. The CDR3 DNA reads TGTGCCAGCAGCCCCTTCCAGGGGGACACAGATACGCAGTATTTT.

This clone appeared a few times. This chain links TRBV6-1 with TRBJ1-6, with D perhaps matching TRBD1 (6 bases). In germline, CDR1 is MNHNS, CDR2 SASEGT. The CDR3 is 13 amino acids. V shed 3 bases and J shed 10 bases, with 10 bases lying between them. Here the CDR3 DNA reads TGTGCCAGCAGTGAGGGACATTACTCACCCCTCCACTTT. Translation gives CASSEGHYSPLHF.